The 21 T cell receptor beta chains below come from one sample, sequenced in a study of early T cells in non-severe SARS-CoV-2 infection. From the 5' RACE reads, TCRdb called clonotypes with MiXCR, one entry per CDR3 protein. The sample lists roughly 40,000 distinct CDR3 sequences; 4.7% were seen once. The specimen was whole blood. These receptor sequences come from an adult who was a healthcare worker with PCR-confirmed SARS-CoV-2 infection or an uninfected control (not recorded which).

This clonotype has a count of ten or more. The gene calls are TRBV5-6 and TRBJ2-5; 11 bases agree with TRBD2. Germline V gene lookup returns CDR1 SGHDT and CDR2 YYEEEE. This CDR3 is 15 amino acids long. After removal of 0 bases from V and 5 bases from J, the junction contained 3 bases not matched to a gene. The CDR3 sequence is CASSLGLAGGETQYF. CDR3 in DNA: TGTGCCAGCAGCTTGGGGCTAGCGGGAGGTGAGACCCAGTACTTC.

This clonotype has at least ten counts. The chain carries TRBV27 and TRBJ2-3; possibly TRBD2 for D (6 bases). This CDR3 has 13 residues. Trimming took 4 bases from V and 3 from J, leaving 8 bases between them. Germline CDR1 and CDR2: MNHEY and SMNVEV (reference sequence). The CDR3 DNA reads as TGTGCCAGCAGTTACGGACTAACAGATACGCAGTATTTT. Amino acids: CASSYGLTDTQYF.

CDR3 in amino acids: CASSAGQDYGYTF. DNA for the CDR3: TGTGCCAGCAGCGCGGGACAGGACTATGGCTACACCTTC. The rearrangement joins TRBV11-2 to TRBJ1-2; 8 nucleotides match TRBD1. V shed 5 bases and J 3 bases; nucleotides not matched to a gene: 2. Germline CDR1 reads SGHAT; CDR2 reads FQNNGV. The CDR3 has 13 amino acids. The entire variable domain, with the rest obtained from reference TRBV11-2 and TRBJ1-2, is as follows: EAGVAQSPRYKIIEKRQSVAFWCNPISGHATLYWYQQILGQGPKLLIQFQNNGVVDDSQLPKDRFSAERLKGVDSTLKIQPAKLEDSAVYLCASSAGQDYGYTFGSGTRLTVV.

This clonotype was counted ten times or more. This sequence joins TRBV29-1 and TRBJ2-5, with TRBD2 identical over 10 bases. V trimming: 4 bases; J trimming: 4 bases; junction bases outside the gene matches: 12. The CDR3 is made up of 16 amino acids. CDR1 and CDR2 (germline): SQVTM, ANQGSEA. CDR3 protein: CSVARLAGGLRETQYF. CDR3 DNA sequence: TGCAGCGTTGCTCGGTTAGCGGGAGGCTTAAGAGAGACCCAGTACTTC.

This clonotype turned up a few times. The genes are TRBV5-5 and TRBJ2-1, with 14 bases identical to TRBD2. This CDR3 comprises 17 residues. The germline V gene encodes CDR1 SGHKS and CDR2 YYEKEE (reference sequence). Trimming removed 4 bases from V and 4 bases from J; junction bases left unmatched: 7. The CDR3 loop reads CASSPRLAGGLYNEQFF. DNA of the CDR3: TGTGCCAGCAGCCCCCGACTAGCGGGAGGGTTGTACAATGAGCAGTTCTTC.

This clonotype was counted many times. The rearrangement joins TRBV9 to TRBJ2-3; D remains ambiguous. This CDR3 has 14 amino acids. Germline CDR1 and CDR2: SGDLS and YYNGEE. V was clipped by 3 bases and J by 4 bases, with 12 bases between them. CDR3 DNA: TGTGCCAGCAGCGGTGCGTTGCTGGCAGATACGCAGTATTTT. Protein sequence: CASSGALLADTQYF. Complete variable domain (other parts from reference TRBV9 and TRBJ2-3): DSGVTQTPKHLITATGQRVTLRCSPRSGDLSVYWYQQSLDQGLQFLIQYYNGEERAKGNILERFSAQQFPDLHSELNLSSLELGDSALYFCASSGALLADTQYFGPGTRLTVL.

This clonotype was observed many times. The rearrangement links TRBV7-8 to TRBJ2-1; possibly TRBD1 for D (5 bases). This CDR3 contains 14 residues. Deletions cut 1 base from V and 3 bases from J, with 7 bases between. In germline, CDR1 is SGHVS, CDR2 FQNEAQ. CDR3 coding DNA: TGTGCCAGCAGCTTAGGGACAAGCTACAATGAGCAGTTCTTC. Amino acids: CASSLGTSYNEQFF.

This clonotype appeared many times. This chain joins TRBV6-6 and TRBJ2-5, with 9 bases matching TRBD2. The CDR3 sequence is 14 residues long. Germline CDR1 and CDR2: MNHNY and SVGAGI (reference sequence). The junction had 10 bases not matched to a gene; V was cut back by 5 bases and J by 9 bases. CDR3: CASSPDSGGGAQYF. The DNA of the CDR3 is TGTGCCAGCAGTCCCGATAGCGGGGGAGGAGCCCAGTACTTC.

This clonotype was counted a few times. The chain has TRBV6-4 and TRBJ2-3; the match to TRBD2 covers 8 bases. CDR3 length: 16 residues. V was pared by 6 bases and J by 2 bases, with 10 bases of the junction left unmatched. CDR1 MRHNA and CDR2 SNTAGT come from the germline V gene. The CDR3 region has the DNA TGTGCCAGCAGCAATGAGGCGGGGGGTCACACAGATACGCAGTATTTT. It encodes CASSNEAGGHTDTQYF.

The rearrangement links TRBV15 to TRBJ2-3; 7 bases line up with TRBD1. The length of the CDR3 is 14 residues. Trimming at V came to 2 bases and at J to 4 bases, leaving 3 bases not matched to a gene. Germline CDR1 and CDR2: LNHNV and YYDKDF (reference sequence). The CDR3 loop is CATSRRQGPDTQYF. Here the CDR3 DNA reads TGTGCCACCAGCAGACGACAGGGTCCAGATACGCAGTATTTT.

This clonotype showed up just once. The V and J genes are TRBV6-2 or TRBV6-3 and TRBJ2-1, with D unclear. The CDR3 length is 12 residues. V lost 2 bases and J 6 bases, leaving 5 bases between the germline ends. The germline CDR1 and CDR2 sequences are MNHEY and SVGEGT. The CDR3 spells CASSYRLNEQFF. The DNA of the CDR3 is TGTGCCAGCAGTTACAGACTCAATGAGCAGTTCTTC.

The chain combines TRBV20-1 with TRBJ2-3; D unclear. Germline V gene sequence: CDR1 DFQATT, CDR2 SNEGSKA (reference sequence). CDR3 size: 12 residues. The germline V and J ends were trimmed by 0 bases and 4 bases, with 5 bases remaining between them. This chain's CDR3 is CSARDHADTQYF. The CDR3 bases are TGCAGTGCTAGAGATCACGCAGATACGCAGTATTTT.

This clonotype was found many times. The V gene is TRBV7-8, the J gene TRBJ2-7; 7 bases are shared with TRBD1. The CDR3 runs 15 residues. Per germline, CDR1 SGHVS and CDR2 FQNEAQ. J was trimmed by 3 bases and V by 1 base; bases with no gene match: 6. CDR3 region: CASSLGQGVYYEQYF. Written as DNA, the CDR3 is TGTGCCAGCAGCTTAGGGCAGGGGGTGTACTACGAGCAGTACTTC.

The V call is TRBV7-6, the J call TRBJ2-6; no definite D call. There are 15 residues in the CDR3. Trimming removed 5 bases at V and 1 base at J, with 9 bases between. Germline V gene lookup returns CDR1 SGHVS and CDR2 FNYEAQ. CDR3 DNA sequence: TGTGCCAGCAGCAACGGACCTTCTGGGGCCAACGTCCTGACTTTC. Translation: CASSNGPSGANVLTF.

This chain uses TRBV7-9 with TRBJ1-6; tentative D call: TRBD1 (6 bases). Between the trimmed V and J ends, which lost 3 bases and 7 bases, there was a span of 13 bases. CDR1 and CDR2 from the germline V gene are SEHNR and FQNEAQ (reference sequence). CDR3 length equals 15 residues. The CDR3 sequence: CASSLGAGLNSPLHF. The CDR3 region has the DNA TGTGCCAGCAGCTTGGGGGCAGGGTTGAATTCACCCCTCCACTTT.

This clonotype was recorded many times. The CDR3, as DNA: TGCAGTGCTAATACGGGCCTCTACGAGCAGTACTTC. Its translation is CSANTGLYEQYF. The chain joins TRBV20-1 to TRBJ2-7; D gene unclear. Germline V gives CDR1 DFQATT, CDR2 SNEGSKA (reference sequence). The V end lost 4 bases, the J end lost 3 bases, and 10 bases lay between the germline ends. This CDR3 region has 12 residues.

This clonotype is medium-sized within its sample. The CDR3 DNA sequence: TGTGCCAGCAGTACCGCTCTAACAGGGCGCGAGCAGTACTTC. As protein: CASSTALTGREQYF. The V call is TRBV6-2 or TRBV6-3, the J call TRBJ2-7; tentative D call: TRBD1 (6 bases). V lost 5 bases and J 6 bases, leaving 17 bases between the germline ends. The length of the CDR3 is 14 residues. Germline V gene sequence: CDR1 MNHEY, CDR2 SVGEGT.

This clonotype came up many times. Germline is not matched at one junction end, which may reflect a read error. J is TRBJ2-7 and V is TRBV2; D is possibly TRBD1 (5 bases). Germline V gene lookup returns CDR1 SNHLY and CDR2 FYNNEI. This CDR3 contains 12 residues. The CDR3 reads CASSYTPTELDF. The CDR3 region has the DNA TGTGCCAGCAGTTATACTCCGACAGAATTAGACTTC.

The chain joins TRBV7-8 to TRBJ2-1; TRBD2 matches at 10 bases. The germline CDR1 and CDR2 sequences are SGHVS and FQNEAQ. The CDR3 is 15 amino acids. V lost 4 bases, J lost 3 bases, and 3 bases stayed unmatched. CDR3 nucleotides: TGTGCCAGCAGCTCGTTAGCGGGAGGCTACAATGAGCAGTTCTTC. Translated, it gives CASSSLAGGYNEQFF.

The sample holds many counts of this clonotype. The chain carries TRBV2 and TRBJ2-4; D not certain. Germline V gene sequence: CDR1 SNHLY, CDR2 FYNNEI. The CDR3 length is 15 residues. V lost 6 bases, J lost 2 bases, and 14 bases lay in between. For the CDR3, the DNA is TGTGCCAGCAGCCCAGACCCCACCACCAAAAACATTCAGTACTTC. As protein: CASSPDPTTKNIQYF.

This clonotype was observed a few times. The chain combines TRBV6-1 with TRBJ2-3, with unresolved D. V was pared by 6 bases and J by 0 bases, with 7 bases between. Per germline, CDR1 MNHNS and CDR2 SASEGT. This CDR3 spans 13 amino acids. The CDR3 coding sequence is TGTGCCAGCAGGGGTACTAGCACAGATACGCAGTATTTT. Translation: CASRGTSTDTQYF.